The 12 T cell receptor beta chains reported below all come from one sample, sequenced in a study of blood T cell repertoires in COVID-19. Data came from immunoSEQ multiplex PCR; TCRdb stores just in-frame clones and leaves some out. The profile shows about 200,000 clones, approximately 84% of them singletons. Sequenced input: peripheral blood. These receptors were obtained from a woman of 80 years or more with COVID-19, enrolled during active disease.

The V call is TRBV27, the J call TRBJ2-7, with 8 bases fitting TRBD1. The germline V gene has CDR1 MNHEY and CDR2 SMNVEV (reference sequence). This CDR3 region has 13 residues. Trimming cost V 6 bases and J 1 base; bases outside gene matches: 2. CDR3 coding DNA: TGTGCCAGCAGGGGACAGGCTTCCTACGAGCAGTACTTC. Translation gives CASRGQASYEQYF.

V is TRBV5-6 and J is TRBJ2-1; no clear D gene. Trimming removed 4 bases at V and 5 bases at J, with 10 bases between. Per germline, CDR1 SGHDT and CDR2 YYEEEE. The CDR3 totals 13 residues. CDR3: CASSPSLDNEQFF. DNA for the CDR3: TGTGCCAGCAGCCCCAGTCTAGACAATGAGCAGTTCTTC.

This rearrangement joins TRBV14 to TRBJ2-7, with TRBD2 as a possible D gene (7 bases). Germline V gene sequence: CDR1 SGHDN, CDR2 FVKESK. The V end lost 4 bases, the J end lost 0 bases, and 10 bases lay between the germline ends. The CDR3 is made up of 14 amino acids. Here the CDR3 DNA reads TGTGCCAGCAGCCTAGGGGGGGGCTCCTACGAGCAGTACTTC. Encoded protein: CASSLGGGSYEQYF.

With respect to this clone: Other DNA sequences in the same sample also yield this CDR3. The chain uses TRBV7-3 and TRBJ1-1, with D maybe TRBD1 (6 bases). Trimming cost V 5 bases and J 2 bases, with 12 bases left between them. The CDR3 is 14 residues long. Germline V gene sequence: CDR1 SGHTA, CDR2 FQGTGA. Here the CDR3 reads CASSPGAANTEAFF. CDR3 sequence (DNA): TGTGCCAGCAGCCCAGGGGCGGCCAACACTGAAGCTTTCTTT.

The J gene is TRBJ1-5, the V gene TRBV9; no clear D. CDR1 and CDR2 (germline): SGDLS, YYNGEE. Trimming removed 0 bases at V and 7 bases at J, with 11 bases between. The CDR3 totals 14 residues. CDR3 region: CASSVDEGLQPQHF. The CDR3 DNA reads TGTGCCAGCAGCGTAGACGAGGGATTACAGCCCCAGCATTTT.

This chain uses TRBV5-1 with TRBJ2-3; D perhaps matches TRBD2 (6 bases). Trimming removed 7 bases from V and 1 base from J, with 16 bases in between. CDR1 is SGHRS, CDR2 YFSETQ, per germline. This CDR3 contains 15 residues. DNA of the CDR3: TGCGCCAGCGGGACTTTAGGAGCAGGCACAGATACGCAGTATTTT. It encodes CASGTLGAGTDTQYF.

Only one count was recorded for this clone. The CDR3 sequence is CASSKGPTTQYF. Written as DNA, the CDR3 is TGTGCCAGCAGCAAGGGGCCCACGACGCAGTATTTT. This sequence joins TRBV21-1 and TRBJ2-3; the table's D call, TRBD1, was not checked against the DNA. TRBV21-1 is shown as a pseudogene. This CDR3 has 12 amino acids.

This rearrangement joins TRBV19 to TRBJ2-1; 7 bases align to TRBD1. Germline trimming cut 5 bases from V and 4 bases from J; bases unmatched to any gene: 11. CDR1 is LNHDA, CDR2 SQIVND, per germline (reference sequence). This CDR3 contains 16 residues. The CDR3 bases are TGTGCCAGTAGTGCCTCGCTGACCAGGGGGTACAATGAGCAGTTCTTC. Protein product: CASSASLTRGYNEQFF.

The chain carries TRBV3-1 (or the pseudogene TRBV3-2) and TRBJ1-2; D gene ambiguous. The CDR3 is 14 amino acids. Germline V gives CDR1 LGHDT, CDR2 YNNKEL (reference sequence). Trimming stripped 4 bases from V and 2 bases from J, with 11 bases between. The CDR3: CASSPTTPNYGYTF. DNA for the CDR3: TGTGCCAGCAGCCCGACGACACCCAACTATGGCTACACCTTC.

This rearrangement joins TRBV5-1 to TRBJ1-1; the D is unclear. Germline values: CDR1 SGHRS, CDR2 YFSETQ. This CDR3 region has 14 residues. Trimming cost V 5 bases and J 4 bases, with 15 bases left between them. The DNA for the CDR3 is TGCGCCAGCAGGTACGGCTCCGGGGTCACTGAAGCTTTCTTT. Translating gives CASRYGSGVTEAFF.

The chain carries TRBV7-9 and TRBJ2-1, with 9 bases that match TRBD2. Germline CDR1 and CDR2: SEHNR and FQNEAQ (reference sequence). V dropped 5 bases and J dropped 7; count of bases not matched to a gene: 15. The CDR3 is 17 residues long. The CDR3 region has the DNA TGTGCCAGCAGCCAACCAGAGGGAGCGGGGGGTGATAATGAGCAGTTCTTC. Translating it yields CASSQPEGAGGDNEQFF.

The chain links TRBV7-9 to TRBJ1-5; D perhaps matches TRBD1 (6 bases). The CDR3 is 16 residues long. Trimming stripped 5 bases from V and 0 bases from J, with 14 bases between. Germline loops: CDR1 SEHNR, CDR2 FQNEAQ (reference sequence). CDR3 bases: TGTGCCAGCAGCCCCTCAACAGGGTATAGCAATCAGCCCCAGCATTTT. Amino acid sequence: CASSPSTGYSNQPQHF. The full variable domain, rest sourced from reference TRBV7-9 and TRBJ1-5, is DTGVSQNPRHKITKRGQNVTFRCDPISEHNRLYWYRQTLGQGPEFLTYFQNEAQLEKSRLLSDRFSAERPKGSFSTLEIQRTEQGDSAMYLCASSPSTGYSNQPQHFGDGTRLSIL.